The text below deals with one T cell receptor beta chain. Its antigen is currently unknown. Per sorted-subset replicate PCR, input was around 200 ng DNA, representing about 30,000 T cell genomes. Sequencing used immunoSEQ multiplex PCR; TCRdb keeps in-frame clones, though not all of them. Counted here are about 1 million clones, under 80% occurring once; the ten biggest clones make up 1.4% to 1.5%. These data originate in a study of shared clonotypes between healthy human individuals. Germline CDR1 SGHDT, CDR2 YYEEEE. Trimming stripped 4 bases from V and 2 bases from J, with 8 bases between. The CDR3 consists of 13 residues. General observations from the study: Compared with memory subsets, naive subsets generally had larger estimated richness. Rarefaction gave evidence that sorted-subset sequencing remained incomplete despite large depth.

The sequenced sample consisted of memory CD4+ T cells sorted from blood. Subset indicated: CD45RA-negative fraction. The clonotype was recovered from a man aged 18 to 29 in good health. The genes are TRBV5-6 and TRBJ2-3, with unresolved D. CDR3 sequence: CASSDKSTDTQYF. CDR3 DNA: TGTGCCAGCAGCGATAAGTCCACAGATACGCAGTATTTT. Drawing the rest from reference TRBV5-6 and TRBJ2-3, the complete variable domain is DAGVTQSPTHLIKTRGQQVTLRCSPKSGHDTVSWYQQALGQGPQFIFQYYEEEERQRGNFPDRFSGHQFPNYSSELNVNALLLGDSALYLCASSDKSTDTQYFGPGTRLTVL.